This entry is about one T cell receptor (beta chain). Its specificity is unknown. A single record per CDR3 protein comes from TCRdb applying MiXCR to the reads. The repertoire has 700,000 to 900,000 distinct CDR3 sequences, 25% to 35% of them found once; the top ten carry approximately 14%. This entry comes from a study of T cell repertoires in cytomegalovirus infection. Study-wide results and caveats: Based on cumulative public TCR beta family frequency, carriers of CMV plus the relevant HLA were identified.

V lost 4 bases and J lost 0, with 21 bases in between. This CDR3 contains 18 residues. The chain couples TRBV5-3 to TRBJ2-3; D assignment may be TRBD1 or TRBD2 (5 bases each). TRBV5-3 is classed as an ORF, of uncertain function. The starting material was cultured CD8+ T cells from PBMCs, obtained from culture after CMV antigen stimulation. The receptor comes from a human donor in good health (CMV status not recorded). Some clones in this sample may be carry-over from other donors' samples. CDR3 residues: CARSHRERGVSSTDTQYF. For the CDR3, the DNA is TGTGCCAGAAGCCATCGTGAGAGGGGCGTTTCTAGCACAGATACGCAGTATTTT.